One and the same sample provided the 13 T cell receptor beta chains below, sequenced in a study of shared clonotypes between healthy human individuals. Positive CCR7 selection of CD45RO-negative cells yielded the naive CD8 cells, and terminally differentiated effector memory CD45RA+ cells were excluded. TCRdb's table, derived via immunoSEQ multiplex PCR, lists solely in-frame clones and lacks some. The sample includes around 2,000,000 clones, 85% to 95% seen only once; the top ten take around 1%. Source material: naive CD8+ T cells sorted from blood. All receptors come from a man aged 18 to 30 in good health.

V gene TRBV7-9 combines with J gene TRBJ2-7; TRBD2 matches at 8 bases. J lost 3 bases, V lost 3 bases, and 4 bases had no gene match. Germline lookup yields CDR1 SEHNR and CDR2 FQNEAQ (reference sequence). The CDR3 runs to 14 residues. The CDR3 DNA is TGTGCCAGCAGCTTTAGCGGGACTGGCTACGAGCAGTACTTC. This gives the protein CASSFSGTGYEQYF.

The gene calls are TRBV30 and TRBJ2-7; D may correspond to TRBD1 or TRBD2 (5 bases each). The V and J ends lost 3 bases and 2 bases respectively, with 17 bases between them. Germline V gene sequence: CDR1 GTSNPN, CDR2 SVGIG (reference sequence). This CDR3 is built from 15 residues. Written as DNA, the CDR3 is TGTGCCTGGAGGGATCCGGGACGCCTTGCCTACGAGCAGTACTTC. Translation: CAWRDPGRLAYEQYF.

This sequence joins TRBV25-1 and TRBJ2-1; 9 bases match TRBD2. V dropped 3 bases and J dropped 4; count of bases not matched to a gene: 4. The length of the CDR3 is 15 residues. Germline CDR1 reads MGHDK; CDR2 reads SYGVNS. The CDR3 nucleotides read TGTGCCAGCAGTGACCCAGCGGGGGGTTACAATGAGCAGTTCTTC. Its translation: CASSDPAGGYNEQFF.

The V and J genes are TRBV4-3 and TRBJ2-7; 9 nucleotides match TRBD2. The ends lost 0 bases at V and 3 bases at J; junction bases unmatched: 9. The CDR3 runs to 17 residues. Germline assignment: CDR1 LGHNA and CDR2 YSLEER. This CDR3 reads CASSQEWQREEYYEQYF. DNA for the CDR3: TGCGCCAGCAGCCAAGAGTGGCAGCGGGAGGAATACTACGAGCAGTACTTC.

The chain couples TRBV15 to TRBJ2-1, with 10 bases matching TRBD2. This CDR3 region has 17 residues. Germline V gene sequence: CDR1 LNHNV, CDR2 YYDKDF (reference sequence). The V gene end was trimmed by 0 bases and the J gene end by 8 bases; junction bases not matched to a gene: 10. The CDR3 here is CATSRDPSGSMGHEQFF. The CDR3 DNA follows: TGTGCCACCAGCAGAGATCCTAGCGGGAGTATGGGCCATGAGCAGTTCTTC.

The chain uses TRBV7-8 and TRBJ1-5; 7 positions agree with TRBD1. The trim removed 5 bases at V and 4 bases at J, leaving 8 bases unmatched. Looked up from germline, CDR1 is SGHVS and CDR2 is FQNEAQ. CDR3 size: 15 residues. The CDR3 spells CASSPGTDLNQPQHF. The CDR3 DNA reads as TGTGCCAGCAGCCCCGGGACAGACCTAAATCAGCCCCAGCATTTT.

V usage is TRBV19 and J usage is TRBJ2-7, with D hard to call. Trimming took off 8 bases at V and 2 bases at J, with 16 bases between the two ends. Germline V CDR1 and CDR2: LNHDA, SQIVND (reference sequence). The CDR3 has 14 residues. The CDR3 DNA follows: TGTGCCAGTTCCCCAGTTCCCGGAGCCTACGAGCAGTACTTC. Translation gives CASSPVPGAYEQYF.

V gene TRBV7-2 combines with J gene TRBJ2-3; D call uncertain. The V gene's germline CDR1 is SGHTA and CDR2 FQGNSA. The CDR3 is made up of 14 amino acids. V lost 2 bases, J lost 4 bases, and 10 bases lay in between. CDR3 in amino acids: CASSLMESPDTQYF. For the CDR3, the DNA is TGTGCCAGCAGCTTAATGGAGTCCCCAGATACGCAGTATTTT.

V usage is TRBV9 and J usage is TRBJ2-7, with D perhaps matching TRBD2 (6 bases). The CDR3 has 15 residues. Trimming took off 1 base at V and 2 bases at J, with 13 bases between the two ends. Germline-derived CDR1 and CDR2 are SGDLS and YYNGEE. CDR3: CASSVYGGFTYEQYF. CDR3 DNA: TGTGCCAGCAGCGTATACGGGGGATTCACCTACGAGCAGTACTTC. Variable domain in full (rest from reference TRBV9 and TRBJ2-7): DSGVTQTPKHLITATGQRVTLRCSPRSGDLSVYWYQQSLDQGLQFLIQYYNGEERAKGNILERFSAQQFPDLHSELNLSSLELGDSALYFCASSVYGGFTYEQYFGPGTRLTVT.

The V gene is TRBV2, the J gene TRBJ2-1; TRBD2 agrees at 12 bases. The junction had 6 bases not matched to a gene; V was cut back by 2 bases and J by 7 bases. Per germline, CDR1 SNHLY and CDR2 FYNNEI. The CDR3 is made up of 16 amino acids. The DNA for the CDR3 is TGTGCCAGCAGTGAAACTAGCGGGGGGTTCATTAATGAGCAGTTCTTC. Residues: CASSETSGGFINEQFF.

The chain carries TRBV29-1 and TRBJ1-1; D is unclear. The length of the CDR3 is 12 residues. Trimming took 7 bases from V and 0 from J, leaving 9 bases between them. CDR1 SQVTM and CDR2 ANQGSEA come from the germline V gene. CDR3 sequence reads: CSASIMNTEAFF. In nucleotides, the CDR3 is TGCAGCGCGTCGATAATGAACACTGAAGCTTTCTTT.

The CDR3 loop reads CAISEDRAGEKLFF. CDR3 nucleotide sequence: TGTGCCATCAGTGAAGACAGGGCTGGTGAAAAACTGTTTTTT. This chain connects TRBV10-3 to TRBJ1-4, with 7 positions matching TRBD1. Trimming at V came to 3 bases and at J to 7 bases, leaving 5 bases not matched to a gene. Germline V gene sequence: CDR1 ENHRY, CDR2 SYGVKD. This CDR3 contains 14 residues.

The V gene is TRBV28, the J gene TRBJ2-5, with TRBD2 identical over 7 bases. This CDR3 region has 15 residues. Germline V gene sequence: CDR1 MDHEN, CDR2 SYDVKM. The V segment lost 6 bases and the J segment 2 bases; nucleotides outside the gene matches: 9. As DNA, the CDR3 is TGTGCCAGCAGCCTTACTAGCGCCACGCAAGAGACCCAGTACTTC. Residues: CASSLTSATQETQYF.